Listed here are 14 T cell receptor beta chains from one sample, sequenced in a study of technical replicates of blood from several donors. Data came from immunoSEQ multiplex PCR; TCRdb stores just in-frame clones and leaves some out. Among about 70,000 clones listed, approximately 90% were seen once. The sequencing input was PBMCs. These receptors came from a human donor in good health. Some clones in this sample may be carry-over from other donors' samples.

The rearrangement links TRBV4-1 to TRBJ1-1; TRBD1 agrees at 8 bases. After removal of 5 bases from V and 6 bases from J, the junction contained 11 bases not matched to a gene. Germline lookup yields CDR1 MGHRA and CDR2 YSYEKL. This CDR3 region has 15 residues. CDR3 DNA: TGCGCCAGCAGCAATGACAGGGGCCCTTTCGCTGAAGCTTTCTTT. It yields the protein CASSNDRGPFAEAFF.

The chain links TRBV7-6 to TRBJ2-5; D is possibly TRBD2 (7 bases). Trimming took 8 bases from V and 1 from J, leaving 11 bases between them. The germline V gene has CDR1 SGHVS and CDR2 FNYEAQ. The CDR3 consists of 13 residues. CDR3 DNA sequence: TGTGCCAGCGGGCGGGGGCCCCAAGAGACCCAGTACTTC. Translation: CASGRGPQETQYF.

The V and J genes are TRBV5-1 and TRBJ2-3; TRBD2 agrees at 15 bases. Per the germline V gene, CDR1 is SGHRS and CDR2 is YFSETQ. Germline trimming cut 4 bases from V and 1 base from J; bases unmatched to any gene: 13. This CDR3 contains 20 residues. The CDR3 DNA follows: TGCGCCAGCAGCCCGGGACTAGCGGGGGGTATACCCTATGGCACAGATACGCAGTATTTT. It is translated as CASSPGLAGGIPYGTDTQYF. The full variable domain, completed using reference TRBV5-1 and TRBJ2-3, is KAGVTQTPRYLIKTRGQQVTLSCSPISGHRSVSWYQQTPGQGLQFLFEYFSETQRNKGNFPGRFSGRQFSNSRSEMNVSTLELGDSALYLCASSPGLAGGIPYGTDTQYFGPGTRLTVL.

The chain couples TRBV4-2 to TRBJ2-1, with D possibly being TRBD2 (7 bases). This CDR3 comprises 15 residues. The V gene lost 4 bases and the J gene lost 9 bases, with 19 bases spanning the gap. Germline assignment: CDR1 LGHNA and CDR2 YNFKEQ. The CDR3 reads CASSPPDPGGGEQFF. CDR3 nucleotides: TGTGCCAGCAGCCCCCCCGATCCGGGGGGCGGTGAGCAGTTCTTC.

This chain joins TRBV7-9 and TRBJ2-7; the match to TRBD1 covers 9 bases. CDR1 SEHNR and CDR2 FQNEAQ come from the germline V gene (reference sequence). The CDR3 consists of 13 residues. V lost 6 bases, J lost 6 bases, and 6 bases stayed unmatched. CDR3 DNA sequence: TGTGCCAGCAGAAGGACAGGGGTTGTCGAGCAGTACTTC. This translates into CASRRTGVVEQYF.

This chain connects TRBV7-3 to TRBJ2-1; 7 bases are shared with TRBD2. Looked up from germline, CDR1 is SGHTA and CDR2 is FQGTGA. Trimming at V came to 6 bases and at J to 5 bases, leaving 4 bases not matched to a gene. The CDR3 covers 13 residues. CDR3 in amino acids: CASSWGGNNEQFF. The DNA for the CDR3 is TGTGCCAGCAGTTGGGGGGGAAACAATGAGCAGTTCTTC.

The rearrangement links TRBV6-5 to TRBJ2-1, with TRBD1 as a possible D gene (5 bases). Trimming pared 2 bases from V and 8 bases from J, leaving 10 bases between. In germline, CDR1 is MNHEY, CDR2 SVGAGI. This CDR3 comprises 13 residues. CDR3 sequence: CASSYQGVYEQFF. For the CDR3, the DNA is TGTGCCAGCAGTTACCAAGGGGTTTATGAGCAGTTCTTC.

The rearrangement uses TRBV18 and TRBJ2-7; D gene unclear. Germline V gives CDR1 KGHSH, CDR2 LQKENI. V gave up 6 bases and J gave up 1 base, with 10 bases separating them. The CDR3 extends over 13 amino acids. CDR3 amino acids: CASSFDESYEQYF. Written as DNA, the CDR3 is TGTGCCAGCTCCTTCGATGAGTCCTACGAGCAGTACTTC. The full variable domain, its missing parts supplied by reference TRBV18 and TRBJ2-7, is NAGVMQNPRHLVRRRGQEARLRCSPMKGHSHVYWYRQLPEEGLKFMVYLQKENIIDESGMPKERFSAEFPKEGPSILRIQQVVRGDSAAYFCASSFDESYEQYFGPGTRLTVT.

This CDR3 reads CASSNRTANTGELFF. Here the CDR3 DNA reads TGCGCCAGCAGCAACCGGACAGCGAACACCGGGGAGCTGTTTTTT. The V call is TRBV5-1, the J call TRBJ2-2; D perhaps matches TRBD1 (6 bases). CDR1 is SGHRS, CDR2 YFSETQ, per germline. Trimming took off 4 bases at V and 0 bases at J, with 10 bases between the two ends. The CDR3 runs to 15 residues.

The CDR3: CASSLVGWRETQYF. In DNA form, the CDR3 reads TGTGCCAGCAGCTTAGTCGGGTGGAGGGAGACCCAGTACTTC. The chain couples TRBV7-2 to TRBJ2-5; tentatively, D is TRBD2 (5 bases). The germline gives CDR1 SGHTA, CDR2 FQGNSA. The V end lost 1 base, the J end lost 5 bases, and 11 bases lay between the germline ends. The CDR3 is made up of 14 amino acids.

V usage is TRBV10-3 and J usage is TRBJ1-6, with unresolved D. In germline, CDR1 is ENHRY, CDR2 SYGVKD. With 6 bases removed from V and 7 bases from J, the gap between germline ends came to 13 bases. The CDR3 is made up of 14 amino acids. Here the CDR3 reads CAIRPEGPNSPLHF. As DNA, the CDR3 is TGTGCCATCAGGCCGGAGGGTCCCAATTCACCCCTCCACTTT.

CDR3 protein: CASSPLAKSSYNEQFF. The CDR3 coding sequence is TGCGCCAGCAGCCCTCTAGCGAAAAGCTCCTACAATGAGCAGTTCTTC. The chain has TRBV4-3 and TRBJ2-1; D may be TRBD2 (6 bases). CDR1 and CDR2 from the germline V gene are LGHNA and YSLEER. Trimming cost V 4 bases and J 0 bases, with 13 bases left between them. This CDR3 comprises 16 residues.

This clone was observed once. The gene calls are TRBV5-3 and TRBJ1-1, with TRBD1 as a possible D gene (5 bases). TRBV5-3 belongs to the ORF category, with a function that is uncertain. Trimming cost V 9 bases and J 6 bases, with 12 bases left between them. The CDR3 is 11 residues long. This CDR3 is CAKEGLSEAFF. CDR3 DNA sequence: TGTGCCAAGGAGGGGTTGTCTGAAGCTTTCTTT.

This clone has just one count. CDR3 in DNA: TGCGCCAGCAGCTTGGCCAGGGGGCCAGATACGCAGTATTTT. This codes for CASSLARGPDTQYF. V usage is TRBV5-1 and J usage is TRBJ2-3, with 8 bases lining up with TRBD1. This CDR3 comprises 14 residues. Germline CDR1 and CDR2: SGHRS and YFSETQ. V lost 0 bases, J lost 4 bases, and 1 base stayed unmatched.